The 13 T cell receptor delta chains below come from one sample, sequenced in a study of gamma-delta chains in newborns, infants, children. TCRdb reprocessed the reads using CATT. The sample has some 6,900 delta-chain clones, around 2.2% seen once. The source material was blood. These receptors were taken from a child who was a newborn, infant or young child, either healthy, febrile or measles-vaccinated (not recorded which).

This clone has just a few counts. The protein given by TCRdb reflects a much larger clone and differs at residue 10 from this DNA's translation, likely from a read error; the protein shown is the DNA's translation. The chain is built from TRDV2 and TRDJ1; 11 bases align to TRDD3. Germline V gene sequence: CDR1 GEAIGNYY, CDR2 EKD. This CDR3 contains 16 residues. The J segment lost 2 bases and the V segment lost 0 bases, leaving 4 bases of the junction unmatched. CDR3 region: CACDTWGIRSTDKLIF. In DNA, the CDR3 is TGTGCCTGTGACACCTGGGGGATACGAAGTACCGATAAACTCATCTTT.

Regarding this clone: This could be a read error, since a much larger clone is one nucleotide away. Other DNA sequences of this sample code for an identical CDR3. V gene TRDV2 combines with J gene TRDJ3; D perhaps matches TRDD3 (5 bases). Germline V gives CDR1 GEAIGNYY, CDR2 EKD. This CDR3 is built from 16 residues. As DNA, the CDR3 is TGTGCCTGTGACACGATAGAAGCCTGGGACACCCGCCAGATGTTTTTC. It specifies CACDTIEAWDTRQMFF.

Comments on this clone: With a much larger clone just one base away, this may be a read error. V gene TRDV2 combines with J gene TRDJ1; TRDD3 matches 7 bases. J lost 4 bases, V lost 0 bases, and 7 bases had no gene match. CDR1 GEAIGNYY and CDR2 EKD come from the germline V gene. The CDR3 runs 15 residues. Here the CDR3 DNA reads TGTGCCTGTGACACCGGGGGGGATTTAGTCGATAAACTCATCTTT. Protein product: CACDTGGDLVDKLIF.

Concerning this clone itself: The amino acid sequence in TCRdb belongs to a much larger clone and departs from this DNA's translation at residue 12, likely a sequencing read error; the sequence shown is translated from the DNA. The chain combines TRDV2 with TRDJ3; 7 bases fit TRDD3. The length of the CDR3 is 18 residues. Germline-derived CDR1 and CDR2 are GEAIGNYY and EKD. The CDR3 region is CACDTWGTSSWGTRQMFF. The CDR3 region has the DNA TGTGCCTGTGACACCTGGGGGACGAGCTCCTGGGGCACCCGACAGATGTTTTTC.

This clone is medium-sized. This rearrangement joins TRDV1 to TRDJ1, with 7 nucleotides matching TRDD2. CDR3 length equals 16 residues. Trimming removed 3 bases from V and 2 bases from J; junction bases left unmatched: 9. CDR1 is TSWWSYY, CDR2 QGS, per germline. CDR3 amino acids: CALGDPSFPWTDKLIF. The CDR3 DNA sequence: TGTGCTCTTGGGGACCCTTCCTTCCCTTGGACCGATAAACTCATCTTT.

Comment on this clone: Being one base from a much bigger clone, this may be a read error. This sequence joins TRDV2 and TRDJ3; perhaps TRDD3 as D (6 bases). The CDR3 runs 17 residues. The germline CDR1 and CDR2 sequences are GEAIGNYY and EKD. As DNA, the CDR3 is TGTGCCTGTGACACCGTACTGGGCTCCTGGGACGCCCGACAGATGTTTTTC. Its protein product is CACDTVLGSWDARQMFF.

By its share, this clone is medium-sized. Distinct nucleotide sequences in the sample also encode this CDR3. This sequence joins TRAV29/DV5 and TRDJ1; maybe TRDD3 (6 bases). There are 16 residues in the CDR3. Trimming stripped 0 bases from V and 0 bases from J, with 15 bases between. Germline CDR1 and CDR2: NSMFDY and ISSIKDK. DNA for the CDR3: TGTGCAGCAAGCGCGTTGGGGGGACGGGACACCGATAAACTCATCTTT. This sequence encodes CAASALGGRDTDKLIF.

This clone was recorded a few times. The protein in TCRdb stems from a much larger clone and differs at residue 4 from this DNA's translation, likely a read error; here the protein is translated from the DNA. The CDR3 protein is CACGTAGYGAWDTRQMFF. CDR3 in DNA: TGTGCCTGTGGCACCGCCGGATACGGCGCCTGGGACACCCGACAGATGTTTTTC. The J gene is TRDJ3, the V gene TRDV2; 7 bases align to TRDD3. The length of the CDR3 is 18 residues. CDR1 is GEAIGNYY, CDR2 EKD, per germline.

This clone came up a few times. It is likely a read error: a sequence one base away is far more abundant. In the same sample, other DNA sequences code for this CDR3. The rearrangement links TRDV2 to TRDJ2, with 7 bases identical to TRDD3. Germline values: CDR1 GEAIGNYY, CDR2 EKD. The J segment lost 8 bases and the V segment lost 2 bases, leaving 7 bases of the junction unmatched. The CDR3 covers 14 residues. The CDR3 nucleotides read TGTGCCTGTGACAACTGGGGATATACGGCACAACTCTTCTTT. Amino acids: CACDNWGYTAQLFF.

As concerns this clone: The junction shows a germline mismatch at one end, possibly a read error. The chain uses TRDV3 and TRDJ3; a possible D gene is TRDD3 (6 bases). The germline V gene has CDR1 TVYSNPD and CDR2 GDNSRS (reference sequence). The CDR3 loop spans 16 amino acids. CDR3 region: CAFSGGRTWDTRRMFF. In DNA, the CDR3 is TGTGCCTTTAGTGGGGGCCGCACCTGGGACACCCGACGGATGTTTTTC. Drawing the rest from reference TRDV3 and TRDJ3, the complete variable domain is CDKVTQSSPDQTVASGSEVVLLCTYDTVYSNPDLFWYRIRPDYSFQFVFYGDNSRSEGADFTQGRFSVKHILTQKAFHLVISPVRTEDSATYYCAFSGGRTWDTRRMFFGTGIKLFVEP.

This clone was seen a few times. The TCRdb record carries a much larger clone's protein, which differs from this DNA's translation at residue 7; a read error is the likely cause, and the protein listed here is the DNA translation. The chain couples TRDV2 to TRDJ3, with a possible D match to TRDD3 (5 bases). The germline V and J ends were trimmed by 0 bases and 0 bases, with 11 bases remaining between them. The CDR3 contains 18 residues. Germline values: CDR1 GEAIGNYY, CDR2 EKD. CDR3 sequence: CACDTWDLSSWDTRQMFF. The CDR3 DNA reads as TGTGCCTGTGACACCTGGGATCTTAGCTCCTGGGACACCCGACAGATGTTTTTC.

This clone was seen a few times. This may be a read error: a much more frequent sequence differs by one nucleotide. The genes are TRDV1 and TRDJ1; D is perhaps TRDD3 (6 bases). CDR1 TSWWSYY and CDR2 QGS come from the germline V gene. This CDR3 has 23 amino acids. Here the CDR3 reads CALGETSFSPSSITGRYTDKPIF. CDR3 DNA: TGTGCTCTTGGGGAAACCTCATTTTCCCCCTCGTCAATTACTGGGAGGTACACCGATAAACCCATCTTT.

By sample share, this clone is medium-sized. This chain links TRDV2 with TRDJ2; 11 bases agree with TRDD3. J gave up 8 bases and V 3 bases, and 7 bases lay outside the gene matches. CDR3 length: 15 amino acids. CDR1 and CDR2 from the germline V gene are GEAIGNYY and EKD. As DNA, the CDR3 is TGTGCCTGTGACGTTCTGGGGGATACCCCCGCACAACTCTTCTTT. Its translation is CACDVLGDTPAQLFF.